The 29 T cell receptor beta chains given below trace back to one sample, sequenced in a study of blood T cell repertoires in COVID-19. TCRdb keeps only in-frame clones here, not all; method: immunoSEQ multiplex PCR. Of roughly 150,000 clones in the sample, 84% are singletons; the top ten hold around 2.9%. The sequenced material came from peripheral blood. The receptors shown here come from a woman aged 80 or over with COVID-19, enrolled during active disease.

In DNA form, the CDR3 reads TGTGCCAGCAGGGACACAGGGTTAGGAACTGAAGCTTTCTTT. Protein sequence: CASRDTGLGTEAFF. The chain recombines TRBV6-5 with TRBJ1-1, with D possibly TRBD1 on 6 matching bases. Germline assignment: CDR1 MNHEY and CDR2 SVGAGI. Trimming removed 6 bases at V and 5 bases at J, with 16 bases between. This CDR3 is built from 14 residues.

For the CDR3, the DNA is TGTGCCAGCAGCCCCGGGACAGGGGCTTACTCCTATAATTCACCCCTCCACTTT. Translating it yields CASSPGTGAYSYNSPLHF. The chain combines TRBV7-8 with TRBJ1-6, with 10 bases matching TRBD1. Trimming took 5 bases from V and 0 from J; bases not matched to a gene: 7. The CDR3 length is 18 residues. Germline V gives CDR1 SGHVS, CDR2 FQNEAQ. The full variable domain, its missing parts supplied by reference TRBV7-8 and TRBJ1-6, is GAGVSQSPRYKVAKRGQDVALRCDPISGHVSLFWYQQALGQGPEFLTYFQNEAQLDKSGLPSDRFFAERPEGSVSTLKIQRTQQEDSAVYLCASSPGTGAYSYNSPLHFGNGTRLTVT.

The chain employs TRBV28 and TRBJ1-1; D is ambiguous. This CDR3 is built from 14 residues. Looked up from germline, CDR1 is MDHEN and CDR2 is SYDVKM. The V end lost 3 bases, the J end lost 1 base, and 9 bases lay between the germline ends. Here the CDR3 DNA reads TGTGCCAGCAGTTTTTTTCGGGGGAACACTGAAGCTTTCTTT. This encodes CASSFFRGNTEAFF.

V usage is TRBV24-1 and J usage is TRBJ2-1; no definite D call. The CDR3 spans 13 residues. The V end lost 5 bases, the J end lost 4 bases, and 8 bases lay between the germline ends. CDR1 is KGHDR, CDR2 SFDVKD, per germline. CDR3: CATSARIYNEQFF. The DNA of the CDR3 is TGTGCCACCAGTGCGAGGATTTACAATGAGCAGTTCTTC.

V usage is TRBV7-6 and J usage is TRBJ2-7, with 8 bases fitting TRBD1. Germline V gene data show CDR1 as SGHVS and CDR2 as FNYEAQ. J was trimmed by 2 bases and V by 1 base; bases with no gene match: 7. CDR3 size: 16 residues. DNA for the CDR3: TGTGCCAGCAGCTTAGGGAGCAGGGGGCCGCCCTACGAGCAGTACTTC. This sequence encodes CASSLGSRGPPYEQYF. The full variable domain, completed using reference TRBV7-6 and TRBJ2-7, is GAGVSQSPRYKVTKRGQDVALRCDPISGHVSLYWYRQALGQGPEFLTYFNYEAQQDKSGLPNDRFSAERPEGSISTLTIQRTEQRDSAMYRCASSLGSRGPPYEQYFGPGTRLTVT.

The chain is built from TRBV18 and TRBJ2-2, with 7 bases that match TRBD1. The CDR3 sequence is 14 residues long. Germline V gene sequence: CDR1 KGHSH, CDR2 LQKENI. J gave up 5 bases and V 3 bases, and 3 bases lay outside the gene matches. The CDR3 spells CASSPRDSTGELFF. CDR3 coding DNA: TGTGCCAGCTCACCTCGGGACAGTACCGGGGAGCTGTTTTTT. The full variable domain, in which reference TRBV18 and TRBJ2-2 provide the parts outside the CDR3, is NAGVMQNPRHLVRRRGQEARLRCSPMKGHSHVYWYRQLPEEGLKFMVYLQKENIIDESGMPKERFSAEFPKEGPSILRIQQVVRGDSAAYFCASSPRDSTGELFFGEGSRLTVL.

The CDR3 DNA is TGTGCCAGCAGCGAGACCCAGACTAGCGGGGGGGTATATACGCAGTATTTT. Encoded protein: CASSETQTSGGVYTQYF. The gene calls are TRBV9 and TRBJ2-3; 14 nucleotides match TRBD2. The CDR3 runs 17 residues. V shed 3 bases and J 7 bases; nucleotides not matched to a gene: 10. Germline loops: CDR1 SGDLS, CDR2 YYNGEE.

This clone was detected once. The chain carries TRBV11-2 and TRBJ2-1; D gene ambiguous. Germline CDR1 and CDR2: SGHAT and FQNNGV. The CDR3 covers 14 residues. Trimming left V 3 bases short and J 6 bases short, with 12 bases between. For the CDR3, the DNA is TGTGCCAGCAGCTTGGAGCGTGTGGTCAATGAGCAGTTCTTC. It translates to CASSLERVVNEQFF.

CDR3 in amino acids: CASSWATSYNEQFF. In DNA form, the CDR3 reads TGTGCCAGCAGCTGGGCGACTAGTTACAATGAGCAGTTCTTC. V gene TRBV5-4 combines with J gene TRBJ2-1; D is perhaps TRBD2 (6 bases). The germline V and J ends were trimmed by 3 bases and 4 bases, with 11 bases remaining between them. This CDR3 comprises 14 residues. Germline V gene data show CDR1 as SGHNT and CDR2 as YYREEE (reference sequence).

The chain links TRBV5-1 to TRBJ2-3; no firm D call. Germline CDR1 SGHRS, CDR2 YFSETQ. This CDR3 has 13 amino acids. V lost 0 bases and J 3 bases, leaving 5 bases between the germline ends. CDR3 sequence: CASSLAVTDTQYF. The CDR3 DNA sequence: TGCGCCAGCAGCTTGGCCGTGACAGATACGCAGTATTTT.

Points on this clone: At one of its ends the junction is not consistent with the germline gene, which may arise from a read error. V usage is TRBV15 and J usage is TRBJ2-1; the match to TRBD1 covers 8 bases. This CDR3 has 13 amino acids. The germline V gene has CDR1 LNHNV and CDR2 YYDKDF (reference sequence). CDR3: CATSGDRGREQFF. As DNA, the CDR3 is TGTGCCACCAGCGGAGACAGGGGACGGGAGCAGTTCTTC.

V gene TRBV2 combines with J gene TRBJ2-3, with 11 bases identical to TRBD2. Germline V gene sequence: CDR1 SNHLY, CDR2 FYNNEI. CDR3 length: 15 residues. Losses at the gene ends were 7 bases for V and 8 bases for J; bases not matched to a gene: 11. CDR3 in amino acids: CASNPGLAASGTQYF. Written as DNA, the CDR3 is TGTGCCAGCAACCCGGGACTAGCGGCAAGCGGTACGCAGTATTTT.

The chain joins TRBV29-1 to TRBJ2-1; 15 bases agree with TRBD2. This CDR3 is built from 16 residues. Germline values: CDR1 SQVTM, CDR2 ANQGSEA. With 1 base clipped from V and 8 bases from J, the junction kept 6 bases outside the gene matches. The CDR3 DNA reads TGCAGCGTTGAAGCCCCGGGACTAGCGGGAGGCGATGAGCAGTTCTTC. It translates to CSVEAPGLAGGDEQFF.

The V gene is TRBV24-1, the J gene TRBJ2-3; no firm D call. Germline values: CDR1 KGHDR, CDR2 SFDVKD. V shed 0 bases and J shed 3 bases, with 3 bases lying between them. The CDR3 totals 13 residues. CDR3 in DNA: TGTGCCACCAGTGATTTGTCGACAGATACGCAGTATTTT. It is translated as CATSDLSTDTQYF.

This rearrangement joins TRBV7-2 to TRBJ2-2, with TRBD1 identical over 8 bases. J lost 3 bases, V lost 1 base, and 1 base had no gene match. Germline V gene lookup returns CDR1 SGHTA and CDR2 FQGNSA. The CDR3 is 15 residues long. The CDR3 reads CASSLDRGDTGELFF. CDR3 DNA: TGTGCCAGCAGCTTAGACAGGGGGGACACCGGGGAGCTGTTTTTT.

The rearrangement links TRBV4-3 to TRBJ1-1; D might be TRBD1 (5 bases). This CDR3 has 13 residues. The germline V gene encodes CDR1 LGHNA and CDR2 YSLEER. V dropped 0 bases and J dropped 7 bases, with 9 bases sitting between them. Written as DNA, the CDR3 is TGCGCCAGCAGCCAAGAGTGGGGGGTTGAAGCTTTCTTT. This encodes CASSQEWGVEAFF.

The gene calls are TRBV19 and TRBJ1-1; no clear D gene. The CDR3 runs to 14 residues. Germline V CDR1 and CDR2: LNHDA, SQIVND (reference sequence). The V and J ends lost 3 bases and 0 bases respectively, with 8 bases between them. The CDR3 is CASSMLDLNTEAFF. CDR3 DNA sequence: TGTGCCAGTAGTATGCTTGACTTGAACACTGAAGCTTTCTTT.

This CDR3 is CASSLFQVNTGELFF. CDR3 DNA: TGTGCCAGCAGTTTATTTCAGGTGAACACCGGGGAGCTGTTTTTT. The chain uses TRBV27 and TRBJ2-2; the D is unclear. CDR3 length: 15 residues. The germline V and J ends were trimmed by 1 base and 1 base, with 7 bases remaining between them. Germline CDR1 is MNHEY and CDR2 is SMNVEV (reference sequence).

The chain joins TRBV9 to TRBJ1-1, with D maybe TRBD1 (6 bases). Per germline, CDR1 SGDLS and CDR2 YYNGEE. This CDR3 region has 15 residues. The germline V and J ends were trimmed by 3 bases and 2 bases, with 14 bases remaining between them. The CDR3 coding sequence is TGTGCCAGCAGCGGGACGACAGGCCGTAACACTGAAGCTTTCTTT. Protein sequence: CASSGTTGRNTEAFF.

This sequence joins TRBV28 and TRBJ2-7, with 9 positions matching TRBD2. The CDR3 contains 12 residues. Germline V lookup: CDR1 MDHEN, CDR2 SYDVKM. The CDR3 here is CMVAGEPHEQYF. Written as DNA, the CDR3 is TGTATGGTAGCGGGAGAGCCCCACGAGCAGTACTTC.

This clone was seen a few times. V usage is TRBV20-1 and J usage is TRBJ2-3, with 7 bases identical to TRBD2. The CDR3 loop spans 14 amino acids. The ends lost 3 bases at V and 3 bases at J; junction bases unmatched: 6. Germline V gene lookup returns CDR1 DFQATT and CDR2 SNEGSKA (reference sequence). CDR3 sequence (DNA): TGCAGTGCTAGTATCCGGGAGGTTACAGATACGCAGTATTTT. Its translation: CSASIREVTDTQYF.

As DNA, the CDR3 is TGTGCCAGCAGTTTCTTTTACACTGAAGCTTTCTTT. Encoded protein: CASSFFYTEAFF. The V call is TRBV28, the J call TRBJ1-1, with no clear D. Trimming took 3 bases from V and 3 from J, leaving 5 bases between them. Germline CDR1 and CDR2: MDHEN and SYDVKM. This CDR3 contains 12 residues.

V gene TRBV6-1 combines with J gene TRBJ1-6; the D is unclear. This CDR3 is 15 amino acids long. Trimming cost V 0 bases and J 0 bases, with 3 bases left between them. CDR1 and CDR2 (germline): MNHNS, SASEGT. The CDR3 DNA follows: TGTGCCAGCAGTGAAGCCAGCTCCTATAATTCACCCCTCCACTTT. Translation: CASSEASSYNSPLHF.

The rearrangement joins TRBV3-1 (or the pseudogene TRBV3-2) to TRBJ1-2; D may be TRBD1 (5 bases). There are 13 residues in the CDR3. Germline CDR1 LGHDT, CDR2 YNNKEL (reference sequence). V lost 1 base, J lost 7 bases, and 10 bases lay in between. The CDR3 here is CASSQVGGSGYTF. CDR3 in DNA: TGTGCCAGCAGCCAAGTGGGGGGAAGTGGCTACACCTTC.

The chain couples TRBV14 to TRBJ2-1; 7 positions agree with TRBD1. This CDR3 is built from 13 residues. CDR1 and CDR2 (germline): SGHDN, FVKESK. V shed 4 bases, J shed 5 bases, and the junction held 2 bases outside the gene matches. The CDR3 DNA reads as TGTGCCAGCAGCCCGGACAGGAACAATGAGCAGTTCTTC. It encodes CASSPDRNNEQFF.

The chain carries TRBV5-4 and TRBJ2-5; D is perhaps TRBD2 (6 bases). CDR3 length: 13 residues. The V gene's germline CDR1 is SGHNT and CDR2 YYREEE (reference sequence). Trimming shortened V by 0 bases and J by 3 bases, and 6 bases separated the two germline ends. CDR3 residues: CASSLGLEETQYF. CDR3 DNA: TGTGCCAGCAGCTTGGGACTAGAAGAGACCCAGTACTTC.

J is TRBJ1-2 and V is TRBV19; D gene unclear. This CDR3 is 13 amino acids long. The germline gives CDR1 LNHDA, CDR2 SQIVND (reference sequence). The V gene lost 5 bases and the J gene lost 8 bases, with 15 bases spanning the gap. Here the CDR3 reads CASSVTGMGGYTF. As DNA, the CDR3 is TGTGCCAGTAGTGTGACCGGGATGGGGGGCTACACCTTC.

The chain is built from TRBV18 and TRBJ2-1; 9 positions agree with TRBD2. The CDR3 spans 14 residues. V trimming: 4 bases; J trimming: 4 bases; junction bases outside the gene matches: 2. Germline assignment: CDR1 KGHSH and CDR2 LQKENI. The CDR3 sequence is CASSRLAGYNEQFF. The CDR3 nucleotides are TGTGCCAGCTCACGGCTAGCGGGGTACAATGAGCAGTTCTTC.

The chain employs TRBV7-2 and TRBJ1-2, with D perhaps matching TRBD1 (5 bases). Germline assignment: CDR1 SGHTA and CDR2 FQGNSA. The CDR3 sequence is 14 residues long. Trimming removed 2 bases from V and 7 bases from J, with 14 bases in between. The CDR3 sequence: CASSLPGMLSGYTF. DNA of the CDR3: TGTGCCAGCAGCTTACCAGGGATGTTGAGTGGCTACACCTTC. Supplemented by reference TRBV7-2 and TRBJ1-2, the full variable domain reads GAGVSQSPSNKVTEKGKDVELRCDPISGHTALYWYRQSLGQGLEFLIYFQGNSAPDKSGLPSDRFSAERTGGSVSTLTIQRTQQEDSAVYLCASSLPGMLSGYTFGSGTRLTVV.